The next 21 T cell receptor beta chains were all read from a single sample in a study of T cell repertoires in cytomegalovirus infection. TCRdb independently ran MiXCR on the reads; one entry per CDR3 protein. This table has roughly 500,000 distinct CDR3 sequences, roughly a third appearing once. These receptors' targets are unknown. The source material was cultured PBMCs, sampled from culture after CMV antigen stimulation. The receptors here all came from a human donor in good health (CMV status not recorded). Some clones in this sample may be carry-over from other donors' samples.

This chain links TRBV5-1 with TRBJ1-5, with D tentatively TRBD1 (6 bases). This CDR3 contains 15 residues. V was trimmed by 1 base and J by 5 bases, leaving 13 bases between them. Germline V gene lookup returns CDR1 SGHRS and CDR2 YFSETQ. CDR3 sequence: CASSLISGVDQPQHF. The CDR3 DNA follows: TGCGCCAGCAGCTTGATCTCAGGGGTCGATCAGCCCCAGCATTTT.

The chain uses TRBV6-8 and TRBJ1-1; possible D gene TRBD1, 5 bases. Germline CDR1 is MNHGY and CDR2 is SAAAGT. The CDR3 is 18 amino acids. Between the trimmed V and J ends, which lost 0 bases and 1 base, there was a span of 18 bases. In nucleotides, the CDR3 is TGTGCCAGCAGTTACTCCTGGGATAAAGGGGTTTCGAACACTGAAGCTTTCTTT. Translated: CASSYSWDKGVSNTEAFF.

The CDR3 here is CASSLGAGLAKNIQYF. The CDR3 DNA is TGTGCCAGCAGCTTAGGGGCGGGACTAGCCAAAAACATTCAGTACTTC. The V gene is TRBV7-9, the J gene TRBJ2-4, with D possibly matching TRBD2 (6 bases). CDR3 length equals 16 residues. V lost 1 base to trimming and J lost 0 bases, with 10 bases between them. Germline CDR1 is SEHNR and CDR2 is FQNEAQ (reference sequence).

A remark on this clonotype: Here the CDR3 omits its conserved ending phenylalanine or tryptophan, so a read error is the likely source. Because the CDR3's place on the DNA is in doubt, the DNA is left out and the CDR3 is given as listed by TCRdb. The CDR3 here is CASSSGDRDYV. The chain uses TRBV19 and TRBJ2-5; the tabulated D call, TRBD1, remains unverified against the DNA. The CDR3 has 11 amino acids, counting both end residues. Germline V gene data show CDR1 as LNHDA and CDR2 as SQIVND (reference sequence).

CDR3 nucleotide sequence: TGTGCCTGGAGTCAACAGGGGAATTCACCCCTCCACTTT. Protein product: CAWSQQGNSPLHF. The rearrangement links TRBV30 to TRBJ1-6, with 7 positions matching TRBD1. The CDR3 contains 13 residues. V lost 2 bases to trimming and J lost 7 bases; unmatched junction nucleotides: 2. Per the germline V gene, CDR1 is GTSNPN and CDR2 is SVGIG (reference sequence).

The chain carries TRBV12-3 or TRBV12-4 and TRBJ2-7; 8 positions agree with TRBD1. Unmatched junction bases numbered 6, after V lost 6 bases and J lost 2 bases. CDR3 length equals 14 residues. The DNA of the CDR3 is TGTGCCAGCAGCCGAGGACAGGGCCCCTACGAGCAGTACTTC. Protein sequence: CASSRGQGPYEQYF.

V and J are TRBV29-1 and TRBJ1-1; D is undetermined. Germline V CDR1 and CDR2: SQVTM, ANQGSEA. The CDR3 has 13 amino acids. V gave up 3 bases and J gave up 0 bases, with 8 bases separating them. CDR3 sequence reads: CSVEPHLNTEAFF. The CDR3 DNA is TGCAGCGTTGAGCCACACCTGAACACTGAAGCTTTCTTT.

The genes are TRBV12-3 or TRBV12-4 and TRBJ2-4; D is perhaps TRBD2 (6 bases). Trimming took off 3 bases at V and 2 bases at J, with 8 bases between the two ends. This CDR3 is 14 amino acids long. The CDR3 protein is CASSFRDSKNIQYF. CDR3 bases: TGTGCCAGCAGTTTCCGGGACTCCAAAAACATTCAGTACTTC.

This clonotype was recorded at least ten times. This chain links TRBV7-2 with TRBJ1-4; 8 bases match TRBD1. The germline CDR1 and CDR2 sequences are SGHTA and FQGNSA. J gave up 4 bases and V 5 bases, and 3 bases lay outside the gene matches. The CDR3 runs 14 residues. The CDR3 protein is CASSAGGSNEKLFF. The CDR3 DNA reads TGTGCCAGCAGCGCAGGGGGCAGTAATGAAAAACTGTTTTTT. Looking up the rest from reference TRBV7-2 and TRBJ1-4 gives the full variable domain: GAGVSQSPSNKVTEKGKDVELRCDPISGHTALYWYRQSLGQGLEFLIYFQGNSAPDKSGLPSDRFSAERTGGSVSTLTIQRTQQEDSAVYLCASSAGGSNEKLFFGSGTQLSVL.

The CDR3 DNA reads as TGTGCCAGCAGCTTAAGGGAACTACAGGGGAACTATGGCTACACCTTC. Encoded protein: CASSLRELQGNYGYTF. The chain recombines TRBV7-4 with TRBJ1-2; the match to TRBD1 covers 7 bases. Looked up from germline, CDR1 is SGHVT and CDR2 is SQSDAQ. V lost 2 bases, J lost 2 bases, and 8 bases stayed unmatched. This CDR3 contains 16 residues.

V and J are TRBV5-1 and TRBJ2-7; D is possibly TRBD2 (5 bases). The CDR3 sequence is 16 residues long. Deletions cut 0 bases from V and 3 bases from J, with 16 bases between. Germline-derived CDR1 and CDR2 are SGHRS and YFSETQ. Here the CDR3 reads CASSLDGGPTNYEQYF. The DNA for the CDR3 is TGCGCCAGCAGCTTGGATGGCGGGCCAACAAACTACGAGCAGTACTTC.

V and J are TRBV4-3 and TRBJ2-7; 13 nucleotides match TRBD2. Germline V gives CDR1 LGHNA, CDR2 YSLEER. The trim removed 5 bases at V and 2 bases at J, leaving 6 bases unmatched. The CDR3 runs to 16 residues. CDR3 nucleotide sequence: TGCGCCAGCAGCGCAGGGGGACTAGCGGGAACCTACGAGCAGTACTTC. Its translation is CASSAGGLAGTYEQYF.

The V and J genes are TRBV2 and TRBJ2-4; no definite D call. There are 17 residues in the CDR3. Germline V gene data show CDR1 as SNHLY and CDR2 as FYNNEI. The ends were cut back, 1 base at V and 0 bases at J, with 13 bases in the middle. The CDR3 loop is CASSEDLLGLAKNIQYF. The CDR3 nucleotides read TGTGCCAGCAGTGAAGACCTGCTGGGTCTAGCCAAAAACATTCAGTACTTC.

The chain carries TRBV20-1 and TRBJ1-5; a possible D gene is TRBD1 (6 bases). The V gene lost 6 bases and the J gene lost 4 bases, with 16 bases spanning the gap. The germline gives CDR1 DFQATT, CDR2 SNEGSKA (reference sequence). This CDR3 has 14 residues. The CDR3 sequence is CSAKRQEGNQPQHF. The CDR3 coding sequence is TGCAGTGCCAAAAGACAGGAAGGTAATCAGCCCCAGCATTTT.

This chain uses TRBV7-2 with TRBJ2-1; 11 bases line up with TRBD2. From germline, CDR1 is SGHTA and CDR2 FQGNSA. With V trimmed by 1 base and J by 6 bases, 14 bases remained unmatched. The CDR3 runs to 19 residues. The chain's CDR3 is CASSLESGWLAGGGNEQFF. CDR3 DNA: TGTGCCAGCAGCTTAGAGTCCGGGTGGTTAGCGGGAGGGGGCAATGAGCAGTTCTTC.

This clonotype was seen only a few times. The CDR3 nucleotides read TGTGCCAGCAGAAATCCGCTAGCGGGAGTTACCGGGGAGCTGTTTTTT. Protein: CASRNPLAGVTGELFF. The chain employs TRBV6-2 or TRBV6-3 and TRBJ2-2, with 10 bases matching TRBD2. The CDR3 consists of 16 residues. Trimming removed 6 bases from V and 5 bases from J; junction bases left unmatched: 9. CDR1 is MNHEY, CDR2 SVGEGT, per germline.

The V and J genes are TRBV5-1 and TRBJ1-1; D possibly corresponds to TRBD1 (6 bases). The CDR3 is 15 residues long. Germline CDR1 reads SGHRS; CDR2 reads YFSETQ. Trimming pared 4 bases from V and 0 bases from J, leaving 13 bases between. As DNA, the CDR3 is TGCGCCAGCAGCCCTGGACAGTACATGAACACTGAAGCTTTCTTT. Translating it yields CASSPGQYMNTEAFF.

Here the CDR3 reads CASSLGAGDYEQYV. CDR3 DNA: TGTGCCAGCAGCTTGGGTGCAGGGGACTACGAGCAGTACGTC. This sequence joins TRBV7-8 and TRBJ2-7; TRBD1 is a possible D gene (6 bases). The CDR3 totals 14 residues. In germline, CDR1 is SGHVS, CDR2 FQNEAQ. V shed 3 bases and J shed 3 bases, with 12 bases lying between them.

This clonotype appeared a single time. The J gene is TRBJ2-5, the V gene TRBV19; 9 positions agree with TRBD1. This CDR3 has 14 amino acids. Trimming removed 6 bases from V and 4 bases from J; junction bases left unmatched: 6. CDR1 LNHDA and CDR2 SQIVND come from the germline V gene (reference sequence). The CDR3 spells CASSGTGRRETQYF. CDR3 coding DNA: TGTGCCAGTAGCGGGACAGGGCGGAGAGAGACCCAGTACTTC.

The rearrangement joins TRBV6-2 or TRBV6-3 to TRBJ2-7; D is perhaps TRBD1 (5 bases). The V gene lost 7 bases and the J gene lost 5 bases, with 18 bases spanning the gap. Looked up from germline, CDR1 is MNHEY and CDR2 is SVGEGT. The CDR3 length is 14 residues. CDR3 sequence reads: CASTLMGQGNEQYF. CDR3 bases: TGTGCCAGCACCCTAATGGGGCAGGGAAACGAGCAGTACTTC.

In its sample, this clonotype was seen a few times. The chain combines TRBV7-6 with TRBJ1-2, with D hard to call. The CDR3 has 13 amino acids. The V gene lost 0 bases and the J gene lost 5 bases, with 7 bases spanning the gap. Germline V CDR1 and CDR2: SGHVS, FNYEAQ. CDR3 coding DNA: TGTGCCAGCAGCTTAGCGTGGGCATATGGCTACACCTTC. Residues: CASSLAWAYGYTF.